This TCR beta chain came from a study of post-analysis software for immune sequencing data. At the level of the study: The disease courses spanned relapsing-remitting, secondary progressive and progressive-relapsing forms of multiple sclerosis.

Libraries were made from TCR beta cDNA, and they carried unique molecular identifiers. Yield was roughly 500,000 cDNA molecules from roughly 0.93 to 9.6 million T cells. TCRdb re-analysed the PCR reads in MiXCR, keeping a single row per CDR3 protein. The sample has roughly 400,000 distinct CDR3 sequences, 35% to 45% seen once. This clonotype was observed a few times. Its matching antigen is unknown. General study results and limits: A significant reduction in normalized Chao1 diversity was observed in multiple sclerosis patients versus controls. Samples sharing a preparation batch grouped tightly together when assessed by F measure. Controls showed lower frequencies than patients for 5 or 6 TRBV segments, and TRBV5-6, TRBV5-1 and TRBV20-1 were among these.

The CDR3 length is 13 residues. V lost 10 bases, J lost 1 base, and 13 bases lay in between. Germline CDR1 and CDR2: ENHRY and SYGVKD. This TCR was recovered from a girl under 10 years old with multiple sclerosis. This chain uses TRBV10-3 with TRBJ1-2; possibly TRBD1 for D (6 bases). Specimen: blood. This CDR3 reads CATRGASNYGYTF. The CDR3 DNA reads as TGTGCCACCCGGGGGGCGAGTAACTATGGCTACACCTTC.